A selection of T cell receptor beta chains follows, all from one sample in a study of blood T cell repertoires in COVID-19. Here immunoSEQ multiplex PCR was the method, and the copy in TCRdb shows in-frame clones only, minus some. The data hold about 260,000 clones, with around 80% observed a single time. Sequenced sample: peripheral blood. The receptors were gathered from a woman older than 75 with acute or convalescent COVID-19. Both conserved end residues are part of each CDR3. D genes are given only for firm matches. Clone size is shown for a subset of rows, as once, few, many or a class of expanded clone.

d_call,v_call,j_call,clone_size,cdr3_nt,cdr3_aa
TRBD2,TRBV4-2,TRBJ2-1,once,TGTGCCAGCAGCCAAGAAGTTCGCGGGGGGGATGAGCAGTTCTTC,CASSQEVRGGDEQFF
-,TRBV4-2,TRBJ2-1,-,TGTGCCAGCAGCTCCGGCCTCCAGGTACAGGGTAGGGATGAGCAGTTCTTC,CASSSGLQVQGRDEQFF
TRBD1,TRBV10-3,TRBJ1-1,few,TGTGCCACCGGGGACAGAGTAAACACTGAAGCTTTCTTT,CATGDRVNTEAFF
TRBD2,TRBV4-2,TRBJ2-1,-,TGTGCCAGCAGCCAAGGTGGTGGGAGGGAGGACAATGAGCAGTTCTTC,CASSQGGGREDNEQFF
TRBD2,TRBV9,TRBJ2-5,once,TGTGCCAGCAGCGTAGGGCCTAGCGGGGCCTACCAAGAGACCCAGTACTTC,CASSVGPSGAYQETQYF
-,TRBV5-8,TRBJ1-5,-,TGTGCCAGCAGCTTGTTCCAGGGTGTAAGCAATCAGCCCCAGCATTTT,CASSLFQGVSNQPQHF
TRBD2,TRBV7-3,TRBJ2-1,-,TGTGCCAGCAGCCCAAGACTAGCGGGAGGGGTCTCCTACAATGAGCAGTTCTTC,CASSPRLAGGVSYNEQFF
TRBD2,TRBV7-2,TRBJ2-7,few,TGTGCCAGCAGCTTAGTGGCTAGCGGGAGTTTGTACGAGCAGTACTTC,CASSLVASGSLYEQYF
TRBD1,TRBV3-1/TRBV3-2,TRBJ2-3,-,TGTGCCAGCAGCCAAGGCGGACAGGGTCGCACAGATACGCAGTATTTT,CASSQGGQGRTDTQYF
TRBD2,TRBV7-2,TRBJ2-1,-,TGTGCCAGCAGCTTACAGCGGGGGGGCTCGAATGAGCAGTTCTTC,CASSLQRGGSNEQFF
TRBD2,TRBV3-1/TRBV3-2,TRBJ2-7,-,TGTGCCAGCAGCCAAGACCTAGCGGACCCCTACGAGCAGTACTTC,CASSQDLADPYEQYF
-,TRBV25-1,TRBJ1-6,few,TGTGCCAGTGGAGCGGGGGAGGCTAATTCACCCCTCCACTTT,CASGAGEANSPLHF
TRBD1,TRBV4-3,TRBJ1-2,-,TGCGCCAGCAGCCAAGAAGGCGGGACAGGGGGCGTCCACACCTTC,CASSQEGGTGGVHTF
-,TRBV6-4,TRBJ2-3,few,TGTGCCAGCAGTAGAGGACTACGCACAGATACGCAGTATTTT,CASSRGLRTDTQYF
TRBD2,TRBV6-2/TRBV6-3,TRBJ2-3,-,TGTGCCAGCAGTTACGGACTAGCGGGGGCCCGCAGGGATACGCAGTATTTT,CASSYGLAGARRDTQYF
TRBD1,TRBV7-2,TRBJ1-3,-,TGTGCCAGCAGCTTAGGGCAGGGGGCCTCTGGAAACACCATATATTTT,CASSLGQGASGNTIYF
TRBD1,TRBV5-1,TRBJ1-6,few,TGCGCCAGCAGCTTCGGGACAGGGCTTACACCCCTCCACTTT,CASSFGTGLTPLHF
TRBD1,TRBV6-2/TRBV6-3,TRBJ2-2,-,TGTGCCAGCAGTACTTATCCGGGACAGGGAACGAACACCGGGGAGCTGTTTTTT,CASSTYPGQGTNTGELFF
-,TRBV5-1,TRBJ2-1,-,TGCGCCAGCAGCACGGGACTCAACAATGAGCAGTTCTTC,CASSTGLNNEQFF
-,TRBV9,TRBJ1-2,-,TGTGCCAGCAGCTCCACCCGGGGAGGTTACTACGGATATGGCTACACCTTC,CASSSTRGGYYGYGYTF
TRBD1,TRBV6-5,TRBJ2-1,once,TGTGCCATTGCGGGACAGGTATACAATGAGCAGTTCTTC,CAIAGQVYNEQFF